This record looks at one T cell receptor beta chain sequence and its context. Germline V lookup: CDR1 KGHSH, CDR2 LQKENI. The CDR3 has 18 amino acids. V lost 1 base to trimming and J lost 0 bases, with 16 bases between them. The record originates from a study of T-cell reconstitution after alpha-beta-depleted transplantation in children. Researchers prepared the TCRbeta library using unique molecular identifiers, the study reports. In TCRdb, the PCR reads were re-called with MiXCR into one record per CDR3 protein. The sample includes 450,000 to 600,000 distinct CDR3 sequences, about 33% of them seen just once.

The sequencing here drew on PBMCs from the stem cell graft donor, taken from the stem cell graft. This chain connects TRBV18 to TRBJ2-1, with D uncertain. This TCR was recovered from a human donor who donated a stem cell graft to a child with aplastic anemia. CDR3 DNA sequence: TGTGCCAGCTCACCACGAGCCCAGACCCTGGGCTCCTACAATGAGCAGTTCTTC. Amino acid sequence: CASSPRAQTLGSYNEQFF.